These 31 T cell receptor beta chains share one sample of origin, sequenced in a study of OX40 agonist ivuxolimab in advanced cancers. Assay: immunoSEQ multiplex PCR; the TCRdb copy retains only in-frame clones and omits some. Of approximately 60,000 clones in the sample, 91% were seen once. The starting material was CD4+ or CD8+ T cells sorted from blood, obtained in a trial of the OX40 agonist ivuxolimab. Receptors originate from an adult with an advanced solid tumor such as melanoma, head and neck, liver or kidney cancer.

The chain combines TRBV11-2 with TRBJ2-7; unclear D gene. Trimming left V 3 bases short and J 2 bases short, with 11 bases between. Germline loops: CDR1 SGHAT, CDR2 FQNNGV. This CDR3 has 14 residues. The CDR3 is CASSLIWPAYEQYF. The CDR3 region has the DNA TGTGCCAGCAGCTTGATTTGGCCAGCCTACGAGCAGTACTTC.

The rearrangement uses TRBV10-1 and TRBJ2-7; the D is unclear. The CDR3 runs 13 residues. Germline V gene lookup returns CDR1 WNHNN and CDR2 SYGVQD (reference sequence). V dropped 2 bases and J dropped 4 bases, with 9 bases sitting between them. DNA for the CDR3: TGCGCCAGCAGTGAGAGCCATTCGTACGAGCAGTACTTC. Translation gives CASSESHSYEQYF.

This rearrangement joins TRBV29-1 to TRBJ2-7; D is undetermined. V was shortened by 4 bases and J by 6 bases, with 13 bases between the two germline ends. Germline CDR1 and CDR2: SQVTM and ANQGSEA. This CDR3 has 12 residues. CDR3 protein: CSVGDALSEQYF. CDR3 in DNA: TGCAGCGTTGGCGATGCCCTCTCCGAGCAGTACTTC.

CDR3 residues: CASSLGQTSGRVYEQYF. CDR3 DNA: TGCGCCAGCAGCTTGGGACAGACTAGCGGGAGAGTCTACGAGCAGTACTTC. This chain joins TRBV5-1 and TRBJ2-7, with TRBD2 identical over 12 bases. This CDR3 has 17 amino acids. V lost 0 bases and J lost 3; bases outside the gene matches: 7. The germline V gene encodes CDR1 SGHRS and CDR2 YFSETQ.

This chain connects TRBV7-3 to TRBJ2-7; 10 bases line up with TRBD2. J lost 6 bases, V lost 5 bases, and 7 bases had no gene match. The CDR3 runs 14 residues. The germline gives CDR1 SGHTA, CDR2 FQGTGA. CDR3 bases: TGTGCCAGCAGCCCAAGCGGGAGGGCCGGCGAGCAGTACTTC. Its protein product is CASSPSGRAGEQYF.

This clone was detected a few times. This chain's CDR3 is CASSLSGTPGGELFF. In DNA, the CDR3 is TGTGCCAGCAGCTTATCCGGGACTCCCGGCGGGGAGCTGTTTTTT. V and J are TRBV13 and TRBJ2-2, with D perhaps matching TRBD2 (6 bases). V lost 2 bases, J lost 7 bases, and 14 bases lay in between. CDR3 size: 15 residues. Per germline, CDR1 PRHDT and CDR2 FYEKMQ (reference sequence). The variable domain in full, with the rest retrieved from reference TRBV13 and TRBJ2-2, is AAGVIQSPRHLIKEKRETATLKCYPIPRHDTVYWYQQGPGQDPQFLISFYEKMQSDKGSIPDRFSAQQFSDYHSELNMSSLELGDSALYFCASSLSGTPGGELFFGEGSRLTVL.

The V and J genes are TRBV6-5 and TRBJ2-7; possible D gene TRBD1, 6 bases. V was cut by 2 bases and J by 6 bases, with 8 bases left in between. This CDR3 region has 12 residues. Germline CDR1 MNHEY, CDR2 SVGAGI. The DNA of the CDR3 is TGTGCCAGCAGTTACACAGGGAGCGAGCAGTACTTC. Its protein product is CASSYTGSEQYF.

The chain combines TRBV6-4 with TRBJ2-1, with a possible D match to TRBD1 (5 bases). Trimming removed 6 bases from V and 0 bases from J, with 15 bases in between. Germline assignment: CDR1 MRHNA and CDR2 SNTAGT. The CDR3 is made up of 16 amino acids. The CDR3 is CASSAGPQGSYNEQFF. In DNA form, the CDR3 reads TGTGCCAGCAGCGCCGGCCCTCAGGGCTCCTACAATGAGCAGTTCTTC.

This chain links TRBV19 with TRBJ2-3; D may be TRBD2 (6 bases). The CDR3 contains 14 residues. The germline V gene encodes CDR1 LNHDA and CDR2 SQIVND (reference sequence). The V end lost 5 bases, the J end lost 4 bases, and 13 bases lay between the germline ends. The CDR3 spells CASSVGRRPDTQYF. Written as DNA, the CDR3 is TGTGCCAGTAGTGTAGGGAGGCGGCCAGATACGCAGTATTTT.

The sample holds one count of this clone. The chain recombines TRBV5-1 with TRBJ1-2, with 8 bases fitting TRBD1. Losses at the gene ends were 0 bases for V and 9 bases for J; bases not matched to a gene: 10. The CDR3 extends over 15 amino acids. Germline values: CDR1 SGHRS, CDR2 YFSETQ. CDR3 coding DNA: TGCGCCAGCAGCTTGGATGGCGGGACAGGCCTGAGCTACACCTTC. Residues: CASSLDGGTGLSYTF.

The chain is built from TRBV10-3 and TRBJ2-2; no clear D. Trimming shortened V by 9 bases and J by 1 base, and 3 bases separated the two germline ends. CDR1 and CDR2 (germline): ENHRY, SYGVKD. The CDR3 consists of 11 residues. The CDR3 DNA sequence: TGTGCCATGAAGAACACCGGGGAGCTGTTTTTT. The encoded protein is CAMKNTGELFF.

The rearrangement uses TRBV11-1 and TRBJ2-1; D unresolved. Germline CDR1 reads SGHAT; CDR2 reads FQDESV (reference sequence). This CDR3 has 11 amino acids. Trimming removed 5 bases from V and 9 bases from J, with 8 bases in between. The CDR3 sequence: CASSLGVEQFF. DNA for the CDR3: TGTGCCAGCAGCCTAGGTGTTGAGCAGTTCTTC.

In nucleotides, the CDR3 is TGTGCCAGTAGCAGGGGGACCCTCATGAGTGAAAAACTGTTTTTT. Its protein is CASSRGTLMSEKLFF. The J gene is TRBJ1-4, the V gene TRBV19, with TRBD1 matching 7 bases. The V gene end was trimmed by 6 bases and the J gene end by 7 bases; junction bases not matched to a gene: 11. The CDR3 runs 15 residues. From germline, CDR1 is LNHDA and CDR2 SQIVND (reference sequence). The full variable domain, in which reference TRBV19 and TRBJ1-4 provide the parts outside the CDR3, is DGGITQSPKYLFRKEGQNVTLSCEQNLNHDAMYWYRQDPGQGLRLIYYSQIVNDFQKGDIAEGYSVSREKKESFPLTVTSAQKNPTAFYLCASSRGTLMSEKLFFGSGTQLSVL.

The rearrangement joins TRBV28 to TRBJ2-3; 12 bases align to TRBD2. V shed 4 bases and J 3 bases; nucleotides not matched to a gene: 5. There are 16 residues in the CDR3. From germline, CDR1 is MDHEN and CDR2 SYDVKM. The chain's CDR3 is CASSSWTSGKTDTQYF. The CDR3 DNA sequence: TGTGCCAGCAGTTCCTGGACTAGCGGGAAGACAGATACGCAGTATTTT.

The J gene is TRBJ2-3, the V gene TRBV9; D is uncertain. The CDR3 contains 12 residues. V shed 0 bases and J shed 5 bases, with 4 bases lying between them. Germline V gives CDR1 SGDLS, CDR2 YYNGEE. The CDR3, as DNA: TGTGCCAGCAGCGTAGTGGGAGATACGCAGTATTTT. Translating gives CASSVVGDTQYF.

V and J are TRBV28 and TRBJ2-5; 7 bases are a match to TRBD1. V shed 5 bases and J 5 bases; nucleotides not matched to a gene: 2. The germline V gene has CDR1 MDHEN and CDR2 SYDVKM. The CDR3 is 12 amino acids. CDR3 sequence: CASSTDRETQYF. The CDR3 region has the DNA TGTGCCAGCAGTACGGACAGGGAGACCCAGTACTTC.

CDR3 DNA sequence: TGTGCCAGCAGCGCGGGACAGGGGAATCAGCCCCAGCATTTT. Translated: CASSAGQGNQPQHF. V usage is TRBV7-8 and J usage is TRBJ1-5, with 10 bases fitting TRBD1. The germline V gene encodes CDR1 SGHVS and CDR2 FQNEAQ. Germline trimming cut 5 bases from V and 4 bases from J; bases unmatched to any gene: 2. This CDR3 comprises 14 residues.

This clone was detected only a few times. The chain joins TRBV18 to TRBJ2-7, with a tentative D call TRBD2 (5 bases). The germline V and J ends were trimmed by 3 bases and 1 base, with 13 bases remaining between them. The germline V gene encodes CDR1 KGHSH and CDR2 LQKENI. CDR3 size: 15 residues. The CDR3 nucleotides read TGTGCCAGCTCACCCCTCCCGGGGAAATCCTACGAGCAGTACTTC. The encoded protein is CASSPLPGKSYEQYF.

This chain connects TRBV28 to TRBJ2-7; 7 bases line up with TRBD2. V dropped 6 bases and J dropped 0; count of bases not matched to a gene: 2. The CDR3 has 13 amino acids. The germline V gene has CDR1 MDHEN and CDR2 SYDVKM. The CDR3 loop is CASRTSSSYEQYF. As DNA, the CDR3 is TGTGCCAGCAGGACTAGCAGCTCCTACGAGCAGTACTTC.

This chain links TRBV28 with TRBJ1-3; D perhaps matches TRBD1 (6 bases). Germline CDR1 MDHEN, CDR2 SYDVKM. Trimming left V 5 bases short and J 4 bases short, with 21 bases between. This CDR3 comprises 17 residues. The CDR3 spells CASSHYPQGSRGNTIYF. CDR3 nucleotide sequence: TGTGCCAGCAGTCACTACCCACAGGGATCGAGGGGAAACACCATATATTTT.

Concerning this clone itself: The junction and the germline gene differ at one end; a read error may be behind it. The CDR3 region is CASSYGETDTQYF. The CDR3 region has the DNA TGTGCTAGCAGCTACGGAGAAACAGATACGCAGTATTTT. The gene calls are TRBV7-7 and TRBJ2-3; D gene ambiguous. Germline CDR1 reads SSHAT; CDR2 reads FNYEAQ (reference sequence). The CDR3 length is 13 residues. The full variable domain, completed using reference TRBV7-7 and TRBJ2-3, is GAGVSQSPRYKVTKRGQDVTLRCDPISSHATLYWYQQALGQGPEFLTYFNYEAQPDKSGLPSDRFSAERPEGSISTLTIQRTEQRDSAMYRCASSYGETDTQYFGPGTRLTVL.

For this clone: A read error may produce the germline difference seen at one junction end. This sequence joins TRBV6-6 and TRBJ1-5, with a weak D call TRBD1 (5 bases). Per germline, CDR1 MNHNY and CDR2 SVGAGI (reference sequence). The CDR3 length is 14 residues. CDR3 in amino acids: CVSSKTDSNQPQHF. Written as DNA, the CDR3 is TGTGTCAGCAGTAAGACAGATTCCAATCAGCCCCAGCATTTT.

This clone was seen only once. The chain combines TRBV29-1 with TRBJ2-7; TRBD2 might be the D (5 bases). The V gene lost 7 bases and the J gene lost 5 bases, with 15 bases spanning the gap. CDR3 size: 12 residues. CDR1 is SQVTM and CDR2 is ANQGSEA in the germline V gene. In DNA, the CDR3 is TGCAGCGACGGGGTAGCTTTCCACGAGCAGTACTTC. Protein sequence: CSDGVAFHEQYF.

This clone was recorded once. The chain recombines TRBV5-4 with TRBJ2-2; the match to TRBD2 covers 10 bases. The CDR3 runs 15 residues. CDR1 is SGHNT, CDR2 YYREEE, per germline (reference sequence). J lost 1 base, V lost 5 bases, and 2 bases had no gene match. The CDR3 spells CASRLAGVNTGELFF. The DNA for the CDR3 is TGTGCCAGCAGGCTAGCGGGAGTGAACACCGGGGAGCTGTTTTTT.

The V gene is TRBV27, the J gene TRBJ2-7; D is possibly TRBD1 (5 bases). The V gene's germline CDR1 is MNHEY and CDR2 SMNVEV (reference sequence). Trimming left V 6 bases short and J 2 bases short, with 11 bases between. The CDR3 is 13 residues long. CDR3 sequence (DNA): TGTGCCAGCAGCCTGAAAGGGGCCTACGAGCAGTACTTC. Translation gives CASSLKGAYEQYF.

The rearrangement links TRBV19 to TRBJ2-2; 7 bases are a match to TRBD1. The CDR3 spans 18 residues. Germline loops: CDR1 LNHDA, CDR2 SQIVND (reference sequence). V trimming: 0 bases; J trimming: 0 bases; junction bases outside the gene matches: 7. The chain's CDR3 is CASSIDLGQLPNTGELFF. The CDR3 DNA is TGTGCCAGTAGTATAGATTTGGGACAGCTTCCGAACACCGGGGAGCTGTTTTTT. Together with reference TRBV19 and TRBJ2-2, the CDR3 gives the full variable domain: DGGITQSPKYLFRKEGQNVTLSCEQNLNHDAMYWYRQDPGQGLRLIYYSQIVNDFQKGDIAEGYSVSREKKESFPLTVTSAQKNPTAFYLCASSIDLGQLPNTGELFFGEGSRLTVL.

This sequence joins TRBV27 and TRBJ1-1; D ambiguous. V lost 5 bases to trimming and J lost 6 bases, with 13 bases between them. Germline loops: CDR1 MNHEY, CDR2 SMNVEV (reference sequence). This CDR3 comprises 13 residues. This chain's CDR3 is CASSTNAPAEAFF. CDR3 in DNA: TGTGCCAGCAGTACAAATGCTCCGGCTGAAGCTTTCTTT.

Note on this clone: At one end the junction does not follow the germline gene, possibly because of a read error. Other nucleotide sequences from this sample produce the same CDR3. This sequence joins TRBV18 and TRBJ2-6; 10 bases align to TRBD2. CDR3 length: 17 residues. Germline V gene sequence: CDR1 KGHSH, CDR2 LQKENI. This CDR3 reads CASSPSGGGSGANVLTF. The CDR3 DNA sequence: TGCGCCAGCTCACCTAGCGGGGGTGGCTCTGGGGCCAACGTCCTGACTTTC.

The V gene is TRBV5-5, the J gene TRBJ1-4, with 7 bases identical to TRBD1. CDR1 is SGHKS, CDR2 YYEKEE, per germline (reference sequence). The CDR3 runs to 15 residues. V lost 1 base and J lost 3; bases outside the gene matches: 3. As DNA, the CDR3 is TGTGCCAGCAGCTTGTGGCAGGGGGCTAATGAAAAACTGTTTTTT. It yields the protein CASSLWQGANEKLFF.

The rearrangement uses TRBV5-4 and TRBJ2-7, with 10 bases that match TRBD1. The V gene end was trimmed by 4 bases and the J gene end by 3 bases; junction bases not matched to a gene: 7. Germline loops: CDR1 SGHNT, CDR2 YYREEE (reference sequence). This CDR3 has 15 amino acids. This CDR3 is CASSTRGTGDYEQYF. As DNA, the CDR3 is TGTGCCAGCAGCACTCGCGGGACAGGGGACTACGAGCAGTACTTC.

The chain carries TRBV18 and TRBJ2-1; TRBD2 aligns across 8 bases. Germline CDR1 reads KGHSH; CDR2 reads LQKENI. The trim removed 3 bases at V and 0 bases at J, leaving 4 bases unmatched. The CDR3 runs to 16 residues. The CDR3 is CASSPSGGSSYNEQFF. The CDR3 DNA follows: TGTGCCAGCTCACCTTCGGGAGGGAGCTCCTACAATGAGCAGTTCTTC.